The 4 T cell receptor beta chains below were found in one sample sequenced in a study of cytomegalovirus exposure and HLA in healthy donors. The PCR contained 60 Vbeta and 13 Jbeta primers. Repertoires were generated with immunoSEQ multiplex PCR, while TCRdb's copy carries only in-frame clones and drops some. Of 120,000 to 150,000 clones listed, roughly two thirds are singletons. Input material: PBMCs. The receptor source for this set is a woman in her thirties or forties in good health and CMV-seronegative.

This chain connects TRBV2 to TRBJ1-2, with unresolved D. The CDR3 is 16 amino acids. Germline CDR1 is SNHLY and CDR2 is FYNNEI. V was clipped by 1 base and J by 8 bases, with 20 bases between them. The CDR3: CASSEEEVLSSWGYTF. As DNA, the CDR3 is TGTGCCAGCAGTGAAGAAGAGGTTTTGTCTTCGTGGGGCTACACCTTC. Variable domain in full (rest from reference TRBV2 and TRBJ1-2): EPEVTQTPSHQVTQMGQEVILRCVPISNHLYFYWYRQILGQKVEFLVSFYNNEISEKSEIFDDQFSVERPDGSNFTLKIRSTKLEDSAMYFCASSEEEVLSSWGYTFGSGTRLTVV.

This clone appeared a few times. The V and J genes are TRBV2 and TRBJ1-2, with 8 bases lining up with TRBD1. The CDR3 is 13 residues long. Trimming took 6 bases from V and 3 from J; bases not matched to a gene: 3. The germline V gene has CDR1 SNHLY and CDR2 FYNNEI. CDR3 DNA: TGTGCCAGCAGCTTGGACAGGGACTATGGCTACACCTTC. It yields the protein CASSLDRDYGYTF.

This chain's CDR3 is CASSQGQGPYNEQFF. CDR3 DNA: TGTGCCAGCAGCCAGGGACAGGGTCCCTACAATGAGCAGTTCTTC. The chain combines TRBV7-2 with TRBJ2-1, with 9 positions matching TRBD1. The CDR3 totals 15 residues. Germline CDR1 and CDR2: SGHTA and FQGNSA. V shed 5 bases, J shed 2 bases, and the junction held 4 bases outside the gene matches.

The chain links TRBV19 to TRBJ1-3; TRBD1 aligns across 8 bases. CDR1 LNHDA and CDR2 SQIVND come from the germline V gene (reference sequence). Trimming cost V 3 bases and J 0 bases; bases outside gene matches: 13. The CDR3 totals 19 residues. CDR3 bases: TGTGCCAGTAGTATCGGGCCTGGACAGGGCCCTTACTCTGGAAACACCATATATTTT. Its protein is CASSIGPGQGPYSGNTIYF.